This entry concerns a single T cell receptor beta chain. The data were obtained in a study of shared clonotypes between healthy human individuals. The assay was carried out at the deep level. Profiling relied on immunoSEQ multiplex PCR, and the TCRdb table lists in-frame clones only, not all of them. The data show hundreds of thousands of clones, with nearly 98% seen just once and 0.3% held by the top ten. V gave up 2 bases and J gave up 1 base, with 17 bases separating them. This CDR3 has 18 residues. Germline assignment: CDR1 MGHRA and CDR2 YSYEKL. Naive CD8 cells lacked CD45RO, underwent positive selection for CCR7 and left out terminally differentiated effector memory CD45RA+ cells.

This chain joins TRBV4-1 and TRBJ2-2; the D gene is possibly TRBD2 (6 bases). This TCR derives from a man aged 25 to 40 in good health. Material: naive CD8+ T cells sorted from blood. CDR3 sequence reads: CASSQSGGRRRNTGELFF. CDR3 sequence (DNA): TGCGCCAGCAGCCAATCTGGGGGGAGGCGTCGGAACACCGGGGAGCTGTTTTTT.